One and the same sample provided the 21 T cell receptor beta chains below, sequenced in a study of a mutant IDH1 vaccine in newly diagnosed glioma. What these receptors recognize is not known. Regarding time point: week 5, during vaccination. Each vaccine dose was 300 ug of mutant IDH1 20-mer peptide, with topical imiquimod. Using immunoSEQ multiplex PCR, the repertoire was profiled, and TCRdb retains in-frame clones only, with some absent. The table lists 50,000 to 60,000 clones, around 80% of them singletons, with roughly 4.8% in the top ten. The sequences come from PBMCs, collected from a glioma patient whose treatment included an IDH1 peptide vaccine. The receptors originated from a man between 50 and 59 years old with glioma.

CDR3 loop: CASSWGTANTEAFF. DNA of the CDR3: TGTGCCAGTAGTTGGGGGACGGCGAACACTGAAGCTTTCTTT. This sequence joins TRBV19 and TRBJ1-1; TRBD1 is a possible D gene (5 bases). The germline CDR1 and CDR2 sequences are LNHDA and SQIVND (reference sequence). V was clipped by 5 bases and J by 1 base, with 11 bases between them. This CDR3 is built from 14 residues.

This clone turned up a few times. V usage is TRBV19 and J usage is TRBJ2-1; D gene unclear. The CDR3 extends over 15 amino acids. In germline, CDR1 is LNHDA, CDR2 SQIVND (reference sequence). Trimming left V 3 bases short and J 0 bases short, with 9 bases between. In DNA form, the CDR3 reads TGTGCCAGTAGTATCTCCAGGATCTCCTACAATGAGCAGTTCTTC. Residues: CASSISRISYNEQFF.

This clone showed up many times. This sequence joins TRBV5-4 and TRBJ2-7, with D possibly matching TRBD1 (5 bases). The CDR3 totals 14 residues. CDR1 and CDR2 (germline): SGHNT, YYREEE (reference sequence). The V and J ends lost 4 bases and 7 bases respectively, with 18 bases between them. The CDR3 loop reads CASSPEGDLGEQYF. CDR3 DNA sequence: TGTGCCAGCAGCCCGGAAGGGGATCTAGGAGAGCAGTACTTC.

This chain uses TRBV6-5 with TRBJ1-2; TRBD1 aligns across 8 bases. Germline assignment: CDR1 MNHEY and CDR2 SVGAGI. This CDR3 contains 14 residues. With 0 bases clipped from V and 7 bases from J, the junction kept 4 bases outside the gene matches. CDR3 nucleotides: TGTGCCAGCAGTTACTCGACAGGGGTGGGTGGCTACACCTTC. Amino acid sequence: CASSYSTGVGGYTF.

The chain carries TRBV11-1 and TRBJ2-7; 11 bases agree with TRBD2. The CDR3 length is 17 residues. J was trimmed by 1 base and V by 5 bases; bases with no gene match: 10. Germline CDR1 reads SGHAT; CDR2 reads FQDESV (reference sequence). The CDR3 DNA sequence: TGTGCCAGCAGCCCCCCCGCTAGCGGGGGGCGTTCCTACGAGCAGTACTTC. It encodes CASSPPASGGRSYEQYF.

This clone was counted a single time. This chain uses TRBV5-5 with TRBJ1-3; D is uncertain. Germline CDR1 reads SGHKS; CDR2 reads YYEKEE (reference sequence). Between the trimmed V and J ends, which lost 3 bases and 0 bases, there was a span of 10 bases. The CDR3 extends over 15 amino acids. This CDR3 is CASSSEANSGNTIYF. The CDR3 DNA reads TGTGCCAGCAGCTCAGAAGCCAACTCTGGAAACACCATATATTTT.

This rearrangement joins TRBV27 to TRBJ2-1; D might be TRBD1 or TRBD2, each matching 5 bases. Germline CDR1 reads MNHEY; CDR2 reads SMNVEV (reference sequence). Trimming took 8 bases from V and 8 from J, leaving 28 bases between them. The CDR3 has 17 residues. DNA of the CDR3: TGTGCCAGCGTAGGCCACTTCGGGACGACAGAGAGGGATGAGCAGTTCTTC. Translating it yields CASVGHFGTTERDEQFF.

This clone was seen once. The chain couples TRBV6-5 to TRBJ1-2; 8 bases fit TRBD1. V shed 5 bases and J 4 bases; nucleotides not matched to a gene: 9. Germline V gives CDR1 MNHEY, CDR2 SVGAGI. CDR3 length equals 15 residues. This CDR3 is CASSLRQGLGYGYTF. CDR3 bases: TGTGCCAGCAGTCTAAGACAGGGGTTGGGCTATGGCTACACCTTC.

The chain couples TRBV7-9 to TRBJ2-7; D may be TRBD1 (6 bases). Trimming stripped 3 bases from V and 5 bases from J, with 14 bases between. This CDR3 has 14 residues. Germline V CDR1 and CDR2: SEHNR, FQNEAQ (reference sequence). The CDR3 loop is CASSFRGRGDEQYF. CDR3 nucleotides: TGTGCCAGCAGCTTCAGGGGCAGGGGTGACGAGCAGTACTTC.

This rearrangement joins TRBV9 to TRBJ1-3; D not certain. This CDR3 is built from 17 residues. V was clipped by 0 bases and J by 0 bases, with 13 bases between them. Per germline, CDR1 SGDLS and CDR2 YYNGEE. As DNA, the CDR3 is TGTGCCAGCAGCGTAGCTACATGGAGCCTCTCTGGAAACACCATATATTTT. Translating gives CASSVATWSLSGNTIYF.

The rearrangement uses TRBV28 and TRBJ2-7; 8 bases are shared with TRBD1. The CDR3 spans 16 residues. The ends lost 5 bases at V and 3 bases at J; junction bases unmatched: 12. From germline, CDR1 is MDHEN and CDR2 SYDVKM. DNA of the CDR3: TGTGCCAGCAGTACCCTGACAGGGGTTAGTTTCTACGAGCAGTACTTC. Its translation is CASSTLTGVSFYEQYF.

For the CDR3, the DNA is TGTGCCAGCAGTGAATATGGCGGGGGGCCTACTGAGACCCAGTACTTC. It specifies CASSEYGGGPTETQYF. The rearrangement links TRBV25-1 to TRBJ2-5; 8 bases agree with TRBD2. Trimming removed 0 bases from V and 5 bases from J; junction bases left unmatched: 8. The germline V gene encodes CDR1 MGHDK and CDR2 SYGVNS. The CDR3 is 16 amino acids.

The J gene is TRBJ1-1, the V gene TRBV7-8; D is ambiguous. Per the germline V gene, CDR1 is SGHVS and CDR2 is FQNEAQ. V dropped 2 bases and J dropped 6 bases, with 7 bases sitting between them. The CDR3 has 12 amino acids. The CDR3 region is CASSLIGPEAFF. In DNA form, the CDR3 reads TGTGCCAGCAGCTTAATCGGCCCTGAAGCTTTCTTT.

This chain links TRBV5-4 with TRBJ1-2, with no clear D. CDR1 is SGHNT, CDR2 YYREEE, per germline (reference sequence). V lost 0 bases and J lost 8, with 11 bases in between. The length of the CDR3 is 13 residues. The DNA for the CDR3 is TGTGCCAGCAGCTTGGTGGAGTTAGGAGGCTACACCTTC. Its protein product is CASSLVELGGYTF.

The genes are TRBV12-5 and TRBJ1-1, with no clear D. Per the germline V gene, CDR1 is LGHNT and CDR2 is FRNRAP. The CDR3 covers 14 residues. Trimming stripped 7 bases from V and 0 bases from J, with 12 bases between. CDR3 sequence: CASALGLLNTEAFF. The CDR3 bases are TGTGCTAGTGCCCTCGGATTGTTGAACACTGAAGCTTTCTTT.

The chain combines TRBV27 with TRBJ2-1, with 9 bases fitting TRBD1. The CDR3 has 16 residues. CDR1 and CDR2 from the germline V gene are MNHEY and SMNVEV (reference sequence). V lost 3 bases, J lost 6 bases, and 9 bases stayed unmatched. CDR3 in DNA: TGTGCCAGCAGTTTCTCCGGACAGGGGAGATCCAATGAGCAGTTCTTC. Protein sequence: CASSFSGQGRSNEQFF.

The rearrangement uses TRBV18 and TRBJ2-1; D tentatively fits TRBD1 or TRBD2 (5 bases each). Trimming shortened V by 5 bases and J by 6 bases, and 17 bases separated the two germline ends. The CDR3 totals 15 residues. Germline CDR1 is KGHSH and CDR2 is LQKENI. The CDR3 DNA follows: TGTGCCAGCTCAACGCCCGGGACCGCCGGCAATGAGCAGTTCTTC. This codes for CASSTPGTAGNEQFF.

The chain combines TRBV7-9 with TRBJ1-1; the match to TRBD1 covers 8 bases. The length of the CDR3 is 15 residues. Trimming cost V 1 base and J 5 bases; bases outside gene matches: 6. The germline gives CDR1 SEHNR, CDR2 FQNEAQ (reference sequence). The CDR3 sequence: CASSLVGQGRTEAFF. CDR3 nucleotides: TGTGCCAGCAGCTTAGTAGGACAGGGCCGGACTGAAGCTTTCTTT.

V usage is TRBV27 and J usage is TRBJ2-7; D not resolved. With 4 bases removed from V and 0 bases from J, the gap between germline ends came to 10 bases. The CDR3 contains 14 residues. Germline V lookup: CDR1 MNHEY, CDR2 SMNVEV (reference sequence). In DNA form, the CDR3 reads TGTGCCAGCAGTTCATCCTCGCTCTCCTACGAGCAGTACTTC. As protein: CASSSSSLSYEQYF.

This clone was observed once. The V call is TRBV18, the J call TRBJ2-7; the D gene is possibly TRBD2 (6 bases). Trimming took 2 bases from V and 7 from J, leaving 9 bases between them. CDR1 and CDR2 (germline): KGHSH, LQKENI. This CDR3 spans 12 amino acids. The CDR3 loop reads CASSPVTREQYF. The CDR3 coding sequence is TGTGCCAGCTCACCAGTGACTAGGGAGCAGTACTTC.

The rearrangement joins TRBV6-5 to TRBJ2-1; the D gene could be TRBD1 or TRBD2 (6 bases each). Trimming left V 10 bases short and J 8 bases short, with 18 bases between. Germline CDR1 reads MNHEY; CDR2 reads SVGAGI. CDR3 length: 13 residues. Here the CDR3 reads CATSRQRGDEQFF. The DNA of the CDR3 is TGTGCCACCTCTAGACAGAGGGGGGATGAGCAGTTCTTC.